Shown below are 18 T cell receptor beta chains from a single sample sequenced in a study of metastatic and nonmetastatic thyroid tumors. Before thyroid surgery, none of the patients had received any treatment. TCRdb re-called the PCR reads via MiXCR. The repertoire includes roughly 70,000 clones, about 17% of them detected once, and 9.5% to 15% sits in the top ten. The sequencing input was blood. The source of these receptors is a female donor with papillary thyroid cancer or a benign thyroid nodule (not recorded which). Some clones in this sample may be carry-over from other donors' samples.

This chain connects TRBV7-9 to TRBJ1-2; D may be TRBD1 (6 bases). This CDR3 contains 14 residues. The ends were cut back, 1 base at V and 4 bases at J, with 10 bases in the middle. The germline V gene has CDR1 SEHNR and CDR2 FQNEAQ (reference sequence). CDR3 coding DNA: TGTGCCAGCAGCTTAGGGGGGCTAATCTATGGCTACACCTTC. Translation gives CASSLGGLIYGYTF.

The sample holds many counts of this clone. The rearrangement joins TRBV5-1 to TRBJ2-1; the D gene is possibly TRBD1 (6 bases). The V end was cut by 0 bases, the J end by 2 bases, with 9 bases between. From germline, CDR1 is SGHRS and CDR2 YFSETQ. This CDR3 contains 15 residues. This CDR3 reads CASSLEGGPYNEQFF. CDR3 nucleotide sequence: TGCGCCAGCAGCTTGGAAGGGGGTCCCTACAATGAGCAGTTCTTC.

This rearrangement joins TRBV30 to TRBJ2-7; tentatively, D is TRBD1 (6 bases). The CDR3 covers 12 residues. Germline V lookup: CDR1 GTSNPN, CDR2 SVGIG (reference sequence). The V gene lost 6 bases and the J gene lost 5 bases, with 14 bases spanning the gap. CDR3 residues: CACARQAHEQYF. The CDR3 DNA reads TGTGCCTGTGCCCGACAGGCCCACGAGCAGTACTTC.

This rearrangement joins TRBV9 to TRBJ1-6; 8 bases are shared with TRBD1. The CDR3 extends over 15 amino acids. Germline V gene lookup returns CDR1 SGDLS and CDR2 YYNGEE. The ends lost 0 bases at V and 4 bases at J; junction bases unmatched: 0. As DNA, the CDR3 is TGTGCCAGCAGCGTAGGGACAGGGTATAATTCACCCCTCCACTTT. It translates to CASSVGTGYNSPLHF.

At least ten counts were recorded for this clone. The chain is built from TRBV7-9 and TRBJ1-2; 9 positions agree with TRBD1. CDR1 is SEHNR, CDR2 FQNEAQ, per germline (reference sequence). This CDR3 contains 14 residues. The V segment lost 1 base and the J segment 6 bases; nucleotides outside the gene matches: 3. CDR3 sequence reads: CASSLVGTGNGYTF. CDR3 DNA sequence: TGTGCCAGCAGCTTAGTGGGGACAGGGAATGGCTACACCTTC.

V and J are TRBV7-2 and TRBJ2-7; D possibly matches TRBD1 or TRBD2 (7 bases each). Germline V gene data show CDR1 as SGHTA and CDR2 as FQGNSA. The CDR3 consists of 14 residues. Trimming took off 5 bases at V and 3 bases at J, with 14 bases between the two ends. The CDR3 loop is CASSGEGAIYEQYF. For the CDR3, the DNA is TGTGCCAGCAGCGGGGAGGGGGCAATCTACGAGCAGTACTTC.

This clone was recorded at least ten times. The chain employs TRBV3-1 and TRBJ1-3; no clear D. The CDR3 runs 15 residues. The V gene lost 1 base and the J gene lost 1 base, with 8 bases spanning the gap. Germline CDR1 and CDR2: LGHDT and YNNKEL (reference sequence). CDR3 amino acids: CASSQVTYSGNTIYF. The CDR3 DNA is TGTGCCAGCAGCCAAGTTACGTATTCTGGAAACACCATATATTTT.

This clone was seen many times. CDR3 residues: CASTGGGNEKLFF. The CDR3, as DNA: TGTGCCAGTACAGGGGGGGGTAATGAAAAACTGTTTTTT. V and J are TRBV27 and TRBJ1-4, with 8 positions matching TRBD1. Germline V CDR1 and CDR2: MNHEY, SMNVEV (reference sequence). The CDR3 has 13 amino acids. Trimming at V came to 9 bases and at J to 4 bases, leaving 4 bases not matched to a gene.

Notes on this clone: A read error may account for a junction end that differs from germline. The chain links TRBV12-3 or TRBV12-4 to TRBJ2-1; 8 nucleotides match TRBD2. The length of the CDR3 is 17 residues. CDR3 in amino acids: CASRPAITSGSYNEQLF. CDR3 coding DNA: TGTGCCAGCAGGCCAGCAATTACTAGCGGATCCTACAATGAGCAGCTCTTC.

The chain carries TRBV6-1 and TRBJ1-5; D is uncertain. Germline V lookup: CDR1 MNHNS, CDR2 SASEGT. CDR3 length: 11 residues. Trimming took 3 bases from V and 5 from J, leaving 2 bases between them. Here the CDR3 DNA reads TGTGCCAGCAGTGACTATCAGCCCCAGCATTTT. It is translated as CASSDYQPQHF.

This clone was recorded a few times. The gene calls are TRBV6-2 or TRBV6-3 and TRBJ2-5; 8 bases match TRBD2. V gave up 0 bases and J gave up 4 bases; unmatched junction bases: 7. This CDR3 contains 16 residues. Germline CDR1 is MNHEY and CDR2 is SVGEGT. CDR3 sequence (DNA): TGTGCCAGCAGTTACTCCGTAGCGGGGCCTCCAGAGACCCAGTACTTC. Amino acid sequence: CASSYSVAGPPETQYF.

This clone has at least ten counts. CDR3 sequence: CASKGLLNTEAFF. The DNA of the CDR3 is TGCGCCAGCAAGGGACTCCTAAACACTGAAGCTTTCTTT. The gene calls are TRBV4-1 and TRBJ1-1, with a weak D call TRBD1 (5 bases). V lost 7 bases and J lost 2, with 11 bases in between. The V gene's germline CDR1 is MGHRA and CDR2 YSYEKL. The CDR3 sequence is 13 residues long.

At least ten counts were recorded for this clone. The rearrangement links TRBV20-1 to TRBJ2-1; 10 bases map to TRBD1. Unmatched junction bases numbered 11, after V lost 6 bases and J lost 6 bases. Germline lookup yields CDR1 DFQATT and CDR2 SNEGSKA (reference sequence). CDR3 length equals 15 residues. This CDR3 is CSAMTGGEYGNEQFF. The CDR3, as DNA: TGCAGTGCAATGACAGGGGGCGAATATGGCAATGAGCAGTTCTTC.

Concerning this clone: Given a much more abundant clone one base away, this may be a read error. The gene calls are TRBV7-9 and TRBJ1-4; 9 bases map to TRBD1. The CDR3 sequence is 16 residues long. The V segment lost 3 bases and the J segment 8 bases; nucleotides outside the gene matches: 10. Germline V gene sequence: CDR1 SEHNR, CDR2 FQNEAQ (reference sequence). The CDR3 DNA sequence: TGTGCCAGCAGCTTCACCGACAGGGGGGATTGGGAAAAACTGTTTTTT. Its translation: CASSFTDRGDWEKLFF.

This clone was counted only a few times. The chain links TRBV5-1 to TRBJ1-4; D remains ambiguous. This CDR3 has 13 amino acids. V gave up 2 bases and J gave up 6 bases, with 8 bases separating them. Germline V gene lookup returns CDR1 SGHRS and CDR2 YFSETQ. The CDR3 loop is CASSFYGDEKLFF. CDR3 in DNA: TGCGCCAGCAGCTTCTACGGGGATGAAAAACTGTTTTTT.

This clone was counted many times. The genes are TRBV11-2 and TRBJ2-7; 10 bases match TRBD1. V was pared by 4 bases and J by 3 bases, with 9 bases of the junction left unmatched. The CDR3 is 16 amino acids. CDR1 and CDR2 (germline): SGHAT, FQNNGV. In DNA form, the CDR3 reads TGTGCCAGCAGCTCCCCTGGGACAGGGGTCGTCTACGAGCAGTACTTC. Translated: CASSSPGTGVVYEQYF.

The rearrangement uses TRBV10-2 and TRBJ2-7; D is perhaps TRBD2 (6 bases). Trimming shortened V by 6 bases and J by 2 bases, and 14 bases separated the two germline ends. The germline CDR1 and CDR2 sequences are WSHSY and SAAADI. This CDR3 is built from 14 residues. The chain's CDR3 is CASRIELATYEQYF. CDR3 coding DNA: TGCGCCAGCAGAATTGAACTAGCCACCTACGAGCAGTACTTC.

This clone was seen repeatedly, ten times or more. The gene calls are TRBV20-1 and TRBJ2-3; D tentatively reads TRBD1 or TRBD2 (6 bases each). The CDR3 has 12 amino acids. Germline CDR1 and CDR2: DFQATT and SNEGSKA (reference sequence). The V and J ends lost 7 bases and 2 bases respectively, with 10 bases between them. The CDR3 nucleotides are TGCAGTGATACGGGGGCCACAGATACGCAGTATTTT. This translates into CSDTGATDTQYF.